These 22 T cell receptor beta chains originate from one sample sequenced in a study of T cells in localized non-small cell lung cancer. Assay used: immunoSEQ multiplex PCR; TCRdb lists only in-frame clones, some missing. The data contain some 3,000 clones, around 27% of them singletons. The sample consisted of normal lung tissue next to the tumor, taken before any cancer treatment. The source is a female donor older than 55 with stage I squamous cell lung carcinoma.

Judged by abundance, this clone is medium-sized. The rearrangement links TRBV11-3 to TRBJ1-4; D gene unclear. The length of the CDR3 is 14 residues. CDR1 and CDR2 (germline): SGHNT, YENEEA. V lost 3 bases and J 11 bases, leaving 16 bases between the germline ends. The CDR3 bases are TGTGCCAGCAGCTTGGAGGAGAAGGTGGGGAAACTGTTTTTT. Its protein product is CASSLEEKVGKLFF.

V and J are TRBV19 and TRBJ1-2; D call uncertain. CDR1 is LNHDA, CDR2 SQIVND, per germline (reference sequence). CDR3 size: 14 residues. V gave up 5 bases and J gave up 4 bases, with 14 bases separating them. CDR3 residues: CASSPGVGVYGYTF. CDR3 in DNA: TGTGCCAGTAGTCCGGGCGTGGGTGTCTATGGCTACACCTTC.

A few counts support this clone. The chain couples TRBV28 to TRBJ1-1; no reliable D call. This CDR3 comprises 14 residues. V was clipped by 5 bases and J by 10 bases, with 20 bases between them. Germline V gene lookup returns CDR1 MDHEN and CDR2 SYDVKM. The DNA for the CDR3 is TGTGCCAGCAGTGGTTCAACCCCGACCGGAGGAGCTTTCTTT. It yields the protein CASSGSTPTGGAFF.

The chain is built from TRBV15 and TRBJ1-1; possibly TRBD1 for D (5 bases). Germline V lookup: CDR1 LNHNV, CDR2 YYDKDF (reference sequence). V lost 0 bases, J lost 4 bases, and 12 bases lay in between. The CDR3 has 15 residues. The CDR3 coding sequence is TGTGCCACCAGCAGAGACAAAGAGGGGAGCACTGAAGCTTTCTTT. This codes for CATSRDKEGSTEAFF.

J is TRBJ2-7 and V is TRBV14, with 7 bases matching TRBD1. The germline V gene has CDR1 SGHDN and CDR2 FVKESK. The CDR3 consists of 19 residues. The junction had 19 bases not matched to a gene; V was cut back by 2 bases and J by 3 bases. The CDR3, as DNA: TGTGCCAGCAGCCAACACAGGGGACCGTCCCGGGGCTTGTACTACGAGCAGTACTTC. This codes for CASSQHRGPSRGLYYEQYF.

The count of this clone is one. This CDR3 reads CASEGGATGELFF. The DNA of the CDR3 is TGTGCCAGCGAGGGGGGGGCCACCGGGGAGCTGTTTTTT. V gene TRBV28 combines with J gene TRBJ2-2; possibly TRBD2 for D (7 bases). Looked up from germline, CDR1 is MDHEN and CDR2 is SYDVKM. V was trimmed by 8 bases and J by 4 bases, leaving 11 bases between them. The CDR3 runs 13 residues.

This rearrangement joins TRBV6-8 to TRBJ2-3; D gene uncertain. In germline, CDR1 is MNHGY, CDR2 SAAAGT. The CDR3 length is 13 residues. Trimming stripped 0 bases from V and 4 bases from J, with 5 bases between. The CDR3 nucleotides read TGTGCCAGCAGTTACTCGCCCGCAGATACGCAGTATTTT. Translation: CASSYSPADTQYF.

Turning to this clone: The same CDR3 also results from other DNA sequences found in this sample. V usage is TRBV5-1 and J usage is TRBJ2-5; TRBD2 is a possible D gene (6 bases). Per the germline V gene, CDR1 is SGHRS and CDR2 is YFSETQ. The CDR3 extends over 15 amino acids. Trimming shortened V by 0 bases and J by 4 bases, and 13 bases separated the two germline ends. The CDR3: CASSLGTGTGETQYF. The CDR3 DNA is TGCGCCAGCAGCTTGGGTACCGGGACTGGAGAGACCCAGTACTTC. Based on the CDR3 plus reference TRBV5-1 and TRBJ2-5, the full variable domain is KAGVTQTPRYLIKTRGQQVTLSCSPISGHRSVSWYQQTPGQGLQFLFEYFSETQRNKGNFPGRFSGRQFSNSRSEMNVSTLELGDSALYLCASSLGTGTGETQYFGPGTRLLVL.

This clone was counted only a few times. The CDR3 nucleotides read TGTGCCAGCAGTTCACTGGGACATAAGAACACTGAAGCTTTCTTT. Protein product: CASSSLGHKNTEAFF. The genes are TRBV28 and TRBJ1-1; maybe TRBD1 (6 bases). Germline values: CDR1 MDHEN, CDR2 SYDVKM. The ends were cut back, 4 bases at V and 1 base at J, with 13 bases in the middle. This CDR3 has 15 amino acids.

V usage is TRBV30 and J usage is TRBJ1-4, with a tentative D call TRBD1 (5 bases). The CDR3 extends over 16 amino acids. Per the germline V gene, CDR1 is GTSNPN and CDR2 is SVGIG (reference sequence). V lost 0 bases and J lost 8, with 19 bases in between. The CDR3 nucleotides read TGTGCCTGGAGTGTAACGCCTGGGGGGGGATCCGAAAAACTGTTTTTT. The encoded protein is CAWSVTPGGGSEKLFF. The entire variable domain, with the rest obtained from reference TRBV30 and TRBJ1-4, is as follows: SQTIHQWPATLVQPVGSPLSLECTVEGTSNPNLYWYRQAAGRGLQLLFYSVGIGQISSEVPQNLSASRPQDRQFILSSKKLLLSDSGFYLCAWSVTPGGGSEKLFFGSGTQLSVL.

The rearrangement links TRBV18 to TRBJ2-1, with 8 positions matching TRBD2. Germline CDR1 reads KGHSH; CDR2 reads LQKENI. With 1 base clipped from V and 5 bases from J, the junction kept 4 bases outside the gene matches. CDR3 size: 15 residues. CDR3 nucleotide sequence: TGTGCCAGCTCACCACGGCAGGGACTAGACAATGAGCAGTTCTTC. The encoded protein is CASSPRQGLDNEQFF.

This clone is medium-sized (0.01 to 0.1%) within its sample. The chain carries TRBV5-3 and TRBJ2-5; 7 bases align to TRBD2. TRBV5-3 is known as an ORF, though its function is uncertain. The CDR3 contains 15 residues. J was trimmed by 1 base and V by 1 base; bases with no gene match: 4. The CDR3 is CARSLFREAQETQYF. CDR3 DNA sequence: TGTGCCAGAAGCTTGTTCCGGGAGGCCCAAGAGACCCAGTACTTC.

The genes are TRBV11-3 and TRBJ2-5, with D tentatively TRBD2 (5 bases). Germline values: CDR1 SGHNT, CDR2 YENEEA. Trimming removed 0 bases at V and 6 bases at J, with 17 bases between. The CDR3 consists of 16 residues. The CDR3 reads CASSLEGGQSRQTQYF. The CDR3 DNA reads TGTGCCAGCAGCTTAGAGGGCGGGCAGTCCCGCCAGACCCAGTACTTC.

The sample holds one count of this clone. The chain has TRBV9 and TRBJ2-2, with 7 bases fitting TRBD2. V trimming: 0 bases; J trimming: 11 bases; junction bases outside the gene matches: 1. This CDR3 comprises 12 residues. Germline CDR1 reads SGDLS; CDR2 reads YYNGEE. CDR3 in DNA: TGTGCCAGCAGCGTAGGCGGGGGAGAGCTGTTTTTT. Its protein product is CASSVGGGELFF.

The chain carries TRBV5-1 and TRBJ2-7, with 15 bases identical to TRBD2. The V gene's germline CDR1 is SGHRS and CDR2 YFSETQ. J lost 4 bases, V lost 0 bases, and 5 bases had no gene match. The CDR3 sequence is 17 residues long. In DNA, the CDR3 is TGCGCCAGCAGCTTGGGGACTAGCGGGAGGGCCTTATACGAGCAGTACTTC. Translated: CASSLGTSGRALYEQYF. Full variable domain (rest looked up from reference TRBV5-1 and TRBJ2-7): KAGVTQTPRYLIKTRGQQVTLSCSPISGHRSVSWYQQTPGQGLQFLFEYFSETQRNKGNFPGRFSGRQFSNSRSEMNVSTLELGDSALYLCASSLGTSGRALYEQYFGPGTRLTVT.

This clone was observed a handful of times. The rearrangement links TRBV28 to TRBJ2-7; the match to TRBD2 covers 7 bases. Germline lookup yields CDR1 MDHEN and CDR2 SYDVKM. The CDR3 is 13 residues long. After removal of 3 bases from V and 2 bases from J, the junction contained 1 base not matched to a gene. CDR3 bases: TGTGCCAGCAGTTTGGCGGGAGCCTACGAGCAGTACTTC. This sequence encodes CASSLAGAYEQYF.

This chain uses TRBV25-1 with TRBJ1-5, with 8 bases fitting TRBD1. CDR3 length: 15 residues. V was pared by 2 bases and J by 4 bases, with 4 bases of the junction left unmatched. Germline V gene sequence: CDR1 MGHDK, CDR2 SYGVNS. The CDR3 coding sequence is TGTGCCAGCAGTGAACAGGGGGCGCGAAATCAGCCCCAGCATTTT. It translates to CASSEQGARNQPQHF.

J is TRBJ1-1 and V is TRBV5-1, with D maybe TRBD1 (5 bases). The CDR3 loop spans 16 amino acids. Trimming cost V 3 bases and J 4 bases, with 19 bases left between them. In germline, CDR1 is SGHRS, CDR2 YFSETQ. DNA for the CDR3: TGCGCCAGCAGCTCCCCTGATGGGGGGTACGGCACTGAAGCTTTCTTT. As protein: CASSSPDGGYGTEAFF.

J is TRBJ2-7 and V is TRBV10-3; no definite D call. Trimming cost V 2 bases and J 6 bases, with 8 bases left between them. The CDR3 has 12 residues. Germline V gives CDR1 ENHRY, CDR2 SYGVKD. CDR3 sequence: CAISEGSPEQYF. DNA of the CDR3: TGTGCCATCAGTGAGGGTAGCCCCGAGCAGTACTTC.

The CDR3 here is CASRRGLAADTQYF. The CDR3 DNA reads TGTGCCAGCAGGAGGGGACTAGCGGCAGATACGCAGTATTTT. The chain joins TRBV9 to TRBJ2-3; 11 nucleotides match TRBD2. This CDR3 comprises 14 residues. The germline V gene encodes CDR1 SGDLS and CDR2 YYNGEE. The trim removed 5 bases at V and 4 bases at J, leaving 3 bases unmatched.

The chain employs TRBV28 and TRBJ2-1; D perhaps matches TRBD1 (6 bases). Per the germline V gene, CDR1 is MDHEN and CDR2 is SYDVKM. CDR3 length equals 13 residues. The ends were cut back, 7 bases at V and 10 bases at J, with 17 bases in the middle. The CDR3 bases are TGTGCCAGCATCCCTCGCCAGGGGTCGGAGCAGTTCTTC. Protein product: CASIPRQGSEQFF.

This clone was counted between two and nine times. V gene TRBV11-3 combines with J gene TRBJ1-5; 7 bases are a match to TRBD1. Germline CDR1 and CDR2: SGHNT and YENEEA. V lost 2 bases and J lost 4; bases outside the gene matches: 5. This CDR3 region has 15 residues. This chain's CDR3 is CASSLRQGGNQPQHF. As DNA, the CDR3 is TGTGCCAGCAGCTTAAGACAGGGAGGAAATCAGCCCCAGCATTTT.